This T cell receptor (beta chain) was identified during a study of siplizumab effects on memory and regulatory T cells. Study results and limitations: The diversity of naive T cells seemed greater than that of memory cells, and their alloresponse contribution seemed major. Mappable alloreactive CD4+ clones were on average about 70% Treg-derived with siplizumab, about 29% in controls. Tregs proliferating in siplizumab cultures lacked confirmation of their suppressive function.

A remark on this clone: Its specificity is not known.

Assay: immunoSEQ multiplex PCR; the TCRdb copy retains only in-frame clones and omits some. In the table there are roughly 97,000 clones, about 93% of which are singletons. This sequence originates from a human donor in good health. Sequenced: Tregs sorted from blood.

The CDR3 reads CASTREVAGFGTQYF. CDR3 DNA sequence: TGTGCCAGCACGAGGGAGGTCGCGGGTTTCGGTACGCAGTATTTT. V usage is TRBV27 and J usage is TRBJ2-3; D perhaps matches TRBD2 (6 bases). The ends were cut back, 7 bases at V and 8 bases at J, with 22 bases in the middle. The germline V gene has CDR1 MNHEY and CDR2 SMNVEV (reference sequence). CDR3 length: 15 residues.